This T cell receptor beta chain was captured in a study of T cells in Graves' hyperthyroidism and ophthalmopathy. Subjects aged 18 to 65 presented with newly diagnosed hyperthyroidism of less than 2 months' duration. Diagnostic assessment was based on clinical symptoms, serum thyroxine and TRAb, thyroid ultrasound and orbital computed tomography. With respect to this clonotype: As yet, its antigen is unknown.

Study-level results: In blood, most of the thyroid clonotypes expanded above 0.001 were also present. In validation, the model predicted ophthalmopathy. These predictions came a median approximately six months before onset.

From RNA transcripts, TCR beta CDR3 regions were amplified. HTBI primers drove first-round RT-PCR of the TCR CDR3. TCRdb re-called the multiplex PCR reads with MiXCR, one entry per CDR3 protein. The sample records roughly 580,000 distinct CDR3 sequences, approximately 44% being singletons. Trimming pared 1 base from V and 5 bases from J, leaving 8 bases between. This CDR3 is built from 12 residues. Per germline, CDR1 DFQATT and CDR2 SNEGSKA (reference sequence). The receptor comes from a woman in her late teens or twenties with Graves' hyperthyroidism. The sequenced sample was peripheral blood or thyroid tissue (not recorded which). V gene TRBV20-1 combines with J gene TRBJ2-5, with D maybe TRBD2 (6 bases). CDR3 nucleotides: TGCAGTGCTAGAGCGGGAGAGGAGACCCAGTACTTC. This gives the protein CSARAGEETQYF.